A single sample is the source of the 27 T cell receptor beta chains below, sequenced in a study of CD8 T cells in ankylosing spondylitis. Their recognized antigens are unknown. TCRdb redid the calling of the 5' RACE reads with MiXCR, one entry per CDR3 protein. The sample includes about 750,000 distinct CDR3 sequences, under 20% seen only once; the top ten take about a fifth. Study conclusions and caveats: A TCR beta motif of seven or eight highly homologous variants appeared characteristic of ankylosing spondylitis blood.

Sequenced input: blood, either unsorted or a sorted T cell fraction (not recorded which). All receptors derive from a male donor with ankylosing spondylitis.

The J gene is TRBJ2-5, the V gene TRBV5-5; no firm D call. In germline, CDR1 is SGHKS, CDR2 YYEKEE (reference sequence). The CDR3 contains 13 residues. V gave up 1 base and J gave up 5 bases, with 9 bases separating them. The CDR3 loop is CASSLRLSETQYF. The CDR3 coding sequence is TGTGCCAGCAGCTTGAGGTTATCGGAGACCCAGTACTTC.

J is TRBJ2-1 and V is TRBV5-6; 8 nucleotides line up with TRBD1. The CDR3 is 16 amino acids. V gave up 3 bases and J gave up 0 bases; unmatched junction bases: 5. Germline CDR1 and CDR2: SGHDT and YYEEEE. CDR3 sequence: CASSSGQVSSYNEQFF. The CDR3 DNA reads as TGTGCCAGCAGCTCGGGACAGGTCAGCTCCTACAATGAGCAGTTCTTC.

The gene calls are TRBV18 and TRBJ2-2, with no clear D. Germline V CDR1 and CDR2: KGHSH, LQKENI. Between the trimmed V and J ends, which lost 2 bases and 6 bases, there was a span of 10 bases. The CDR3 loop spans 14 amino acids. As DNA, the CDR3 is TGTGCCAGCTCACCAACCCTAGAACCCGGGGAGCTGTTTTTT. Its translation: CASSPTLEPGELFF.

This clonotype appeared a few times. The V and J genes are TRBV29-1 and TRBJ2-1, with 8 bases identical to TRBD1. This CDR3 has 14 amino acids. Trimming took 6 bases from V and 8 from J; bases not matched to a gene: 12. The germline CDR1 and CDR2 sequences are SQVTM and ANQGSEA. The CDR3 DNA reads TGCAGCGTGATGACAGGGGAACTTTTCTATGAGCAGTTCTTC. It codes for CSVMTGELFYEQFF.

The V call is TRBV5-4, the J call TRBJ2-5, with 8 nucleotides matching TRBD2. CDR1 SGHNT and CDR2 YYREEE come from the germline V gene (reference sequence). CDR3 length equals 15 residues. Trimming cost V 4 bases and J 7 bases; bases outside gene matches: 12. DNA for the CDR3: TGTGCCAGCAGCCCCCGGGGGGGTCCTCCTACGACCCAGTACTTC. Residues: CASSPRGGPPTTQYF.

This chain connects TRBV5-5 to TRBJ2-3; TRBD2 matches 7 bases. Trimming at V came to 3 bases and at J to 1 base, leaving 8 bases not matched to a gene. CDR1 and CDR2 (germline): SGHKS, YYEKEE (reference sequence). The CDR3 sequence is 16 residues long. The CDR3 region is CASSSRLAAGTDTQYF. DNA of the CDR3: TGTGCCAGCAGCTCCCGACTAGCCGCTGGCACAGATACGCAGTATTTT.

The chain has TRBV12-3 or TRBV12-4 and TRBJ1-4; 9 bases map to TRBD1. This CDR3 spans 15 amino acids. Unmatched junction bases numbered 6, after V lost 4 bases and J lost 6 bases. The CDR3 reads CASSSAGQGYEKLFF. The CDR3 nucleotides are TGTGCCAGCAGTTCCGCGGGACAGGGCTATGAAAAACTGTTTTTT.

V is TRBV11-1 and J is TRBJ1-5, with 7 positions matching TRBD1. The germline gives CDR1 SGHAT, CDR2 FQDESV (reference sequence). The CDR3 consists of 14 residues. J gave up 3 bases and V 8 bases, and 7 bases lay outside the gene matches. Here the CDR3 DNA reads TGTGCCAGCGCCCAAGGGGGCTACAATCAGCCCCAGCATTTT. It translates to CASAQGGYNQPQHF.

The gene calls are TRBV2 and TRBJ1-5; D is uncertain. Per germline, CDR1 SNHLY and CDR2 FYNNEI. V was clipped by 7 bases and J by 0 bases, with 13 bases between them. The CDR3 has 15 amino acids. CDR3 region: CASTPSGDSNQPQHF. The CDR3 DNA reads as TGTGCCAGCACTCCGAGTGGGGATAGCAATCAGCCCCAGCATTTT.

This clonotype turned up a few times. The rearrangement uses TRBV9 and TRBJ2-1; a possible D gene is TRBD2 (5 bases). This CDR3 contains 16 residues. Between the trimmed V and J ends, which lost 6 bases and 0 bases, there was a span of 16 bases. Per the germline V gene, CDR1 is SGDLS and CDR2 is YYNGEE. CDR3 coding DNA: TGTGCCAGCACTGTTGGAGCGGACTCCTCCTACAATGAGCAGTTCTTC. Amino acid sequence: CASTVGADSSYNEQFF.

This clonotype was observed a few times. CDR3 protein: CSPREQGQETQYF. The CDR3 DNA reads as TGCAGTCCGAGAGAACAGGGCCAAGAGACCCAGTACTTC. The V and J genes are TRBV20-1 and TRBJ2-5, with D tentatively TRBD1 (6 bases). V dropped 8 bases and J dropped 1 base, with 14 bases sitting between them. There are 13 residues in the CDR3. In germline, CDR1 is DFQATT, CDR2 SNEGSKA (reference sequence).

The chain recombines TRBV5-5 with TRBJ2-3, with 7 bases fitting TRBD2. Trimming took 1 base from V and 3 from J; bases not matched to a gene: 11. In germline, CDR1 is SGHKS, CDR2 YYEKEE (reference sequence). CDR3 length: 17 residues. CDR3: CASSLLLAVVGTDTQYF. CDR3 nucleotide sequence: TGTGCCAGCAGCTTGCTCCTAGCGGTGGTGGGAACAGATACGCAGTATTTT.

V is TRBV29-1 and J is TRBJ1-1, with D possibly matching TRBD1 (5 bases). There are 12 residues in the CDR3. The germline V and J ends were trimmed by 2 bases and 7 bases, with 11 bases remaining between them. Germline V gene lookup returns CDR1 SQVTM and CDR2 ANQGSEA. The chain's CDR3 is CSVERSGSEAFF. Written as DNA, the CDR3 is TGCAGCGTTGAACGGTCAGGGAGTGAAGCTTTCTTT.

V usage is TRBV5-1 and J usage is TRBJ1-2; 8 bases fit TRBD1. Germline lookup yields CDR1 SGHRS and CDR2 YFSETQ. V dropped 0 bases and J dropped 6; count of bases not matched to a gene: 7. The CDR3 runs 15 residues. CDR3 sequence: CASSLVTGDLNGYTF. The CDR3 DNA follows: TGCGCCAGCAGCTTGGTGACAGGGGACCTTAATGGCTACACCTTC.

This clonotype was counted a few times. A much larger clone is a single base away; this may be a read error. The chain joins TRBV9 to TRBJ2-2; D not certain. V lost 3 bases, J lost 3 bases, and 3 bases lay in between. Germline V CDR1 and CDR2: SGDLS, YYNGEE. There are 12 residues in the CDR3. As DNA, the CDR3 is TGTGCCAGCAGCGCCCACACCGGGGAGCTGTTTTTT. Amino acid sequence: CASSAHTGELFF. The full variable domain, rest sourced from reference TRBV9 and TRBJ2-2, is DSGVTQTPKHLITATGQRVTLRCSPRSGDLSVYWYQQSLDQGLQFLIQYYNGEERAKGNILERFSAQQFPDLHSELNLSSLELGDSALYFCASSAHTGELFFGEGSRLTVL.

The chain employs TRBV7-6 and TRBJ2-1; D unclear. In germline, CDR1 is SGHVS, CDR2 FNYEAQ. V was trimmed by 5 bases and J by 10 bases, leaving 18 bases between them. This CDR3 has 14 residues. The CDR3 is CASSRSPLLGEQFF. CDR3 DNA sequence: TGTGCCAGCAGCCGGTCCCCCCTCCTTGGGGAGCAGTTCTTC.

The genes are TRBV5-1 and TRBJ1-4; TRBD1 matches at 7 bases. V lost 3 bases, J lost 0 bases, and 2 bases stayed unmatched. The CDR3 loop spans 15 amino acids. Germline V lookup: CDR1 SGHRS, CDR2 YFSETQ. The CDR3 DNA reads TGCGCCAGCAGCTGGGGACAGTCAACTAATGAAAAACTGTTTTTT. Translating gives CASSWGQSTNEKLFF.

This clonotype appeared a few times. The chain couples TRBV12-3 or TRBV12-4 to TRBJ2-1; 15 nucleotides line up with TRBD2. V shed 4 bases and J 6 bases; nucleotides not matched to a gene: 4. This CDR3 comprises 16 residues. CDR3: CASSSGTSGRTNEQFF. CDR3 DNA sequence: TGTGCCAGCAGTTCCGGGACTAGCGGGAGGACCAATGAGCAGTTCTTC.

The table lists this clonotype with a few counts. The rearrangement uses TRBV7-6 and TRBJ2-1; no clear D gene. This CDR3 comprises 13 residues. V was cut by 5 bases and J by 6 bases, with 11 bases left in between. Looked up from germline, CDR1 is SGHVS and CDR2 is FNYEAQ. CDR3 in DNA: TGTGCCAGCAGCACAAACCAAGCCAATGAGCAGTTCTTC. Its protein product is CASSTNQANEQFF. Filled out from reference TRBV7-6 and TRBJ2-1, the complete variable domain reads GAGVSQSPRYKVTKRGQDVALRCDPISGHVSLYWYRQALGQGPEFLTYFNYEAQQDKSGLPNDRFSAERPEGSISTLTIQRTEQRDSAMYRCASSTNQANEQFFGPGTRLTVL.

The rearrangement joins TRBV24-1 to TRBJ2-5; 7 bases align to TRBD2. CDR3 length: 13 residues. Trimming removed 5 bases from V and 7 bases from J; junction bases left unmatched: 6. The germline gives CDR1 KGHDR, CDR2 SFDVKD. As DNA, the CDR3 is TGTGCCACCAGTGGCGCCTGGGGGGGGACCCAGTACTTC. Amino acids: CATSGAWGGTQYF.

A few counts support this clonotype. J is TRBJ2-2 and V is TRBV6-4, with 10 bases lining up with TRBD2. In germline, CDR1 is MRHNA, CDR2 SNTAGT. CDR3 length: 16 amino acids. The junction had 4 bases not matched to a gene; V was cut back by 1 base and J by 5 bases. The CDR3 sequence: CASSDFASGGTGELFF. The CDR3 nucleotides read TGTGCCAGCAGTGACTTTGCTAGCGGGGGTACCGGGGAGCTGTTTTTT.

Only a few counts were recorded for this clonotype. The chain joins TRBV7-9 to TRBJ2-2; the D gene is possibly TRBD1 (6 bases). CDR3 length: 16 residues. Germline V gene data show CDR1 as SEHNR and CDR2 as FQNEAQ (reference sequence). V gave up 4 bases and J gave up 0 bases, with 12 bases separating them. The DNA of the CDR3 is TGTGCCAGCAGCTACAGGGCTCCGACGAACACCGGGGAGCTGTTTTTT. Translating gives CASSYRAPTNTGELFF.

This clonotype was detected a few times. CDR3: CSAKTGRMDTEAFF. CDR3 coding DNA: TGCAGTGCAAAGACAGGGCGGATGGACACTGAAGCTTTCTTT. The V gene is TRBV20-1, the J gene TRBJ1-1; 7 bases are shared with TRBD1. The CDR3 totals 14 residues. The V segment lost 6 bases and the J segment 3 bases; nucleotides outside the gene matches: 10. Per germline, CDR1 DFQATT and CDR2 SNEGSKA (reference sequence).

This clonotype was counted ten times or more. The genes are TRBV4-1 and TRBJ2-7; 8 bases align to TRBD2. The CDR3 consists of 15 residues. V lost 1 base, J lost 4 bases, and 6 bases stayed unmatched. Germline V gives CDR1 MGHRA, CDR2 YSYEKL. CDR3 sequence reads: CASSQGVSGTYEQYF. Here the CDR3 DNA reads TGCGCCAGCAGCCAAGGGGTTAGCGGGACATACGAGCAGTACTTC.

There are a few counts of this clonotype. This CDR3 reads CASSFRAGEHGELFF. CDR3 bases: TGCGCCAGCAGCTTTCGGGCAGGGGAGCACGGGGAGCTGTTTTTT. The gene calls are TRBV5-1 and TRBJ2-2; TRBD1 might be the D (6 bases). Looked up from germline, CDR1 is SGHRS and CDR2 is YFSETQ. With 2 bases removed from V and 7 bases from J, the gap between germline ends came to 15 bases. The CDR3 covers 15 residues.

This clonotype occurred a few times. The chain links TRBV5-5 to TRBJ2-4; D gene uncertain. CDR1 SGHKS and CDR2 YYEKEE come from the germline V gene (reference sequence). The V gene lost 4 bases and the J gene lost 8 bases, with 16 bases spanning the gap. This CDR3 spans 14 amino acids. In nucleotides, the CDR3 is TGTGCCAGCAGCCGAGTGGTTGGGTGGGACATTCAGTACTTC. It encodes CASSRVVGWDIQYF.

The chain employs TRBV7-8 and TRBJ1-2; D is unclear. The germline V and J ends were trimmed by 3 bases and 5 bases, with 10 bases remaining between them. In germline, CDR1 is SGHVS, CDR2 FQNEAQ. The CDR3 totals 13 residues. The CDR3 coding sequence is TGTGCCAGCAGCTTTCCGGGGAATTATGGCTACACCTTC. The encoded protein is CASSFPGNYGYTF.